Below are 25 T cell receptor beta chains sequenced from a single sample in a study of quantifying T cell responses using KT2 cells. In the study overall: RNA was reverse transcribed with TCR alpha and beta constant-region primers.

An oligo carrying a UMI was ligated to the cDNA 3' end. An equimolar mix of RC1.1 and RC1.2 primed the beta chain across TRBC1 and TRBC2. In TCRdb, the UMI-ligation and nested PCR reads were re-called with MiXCR into one record per CDR3 protein. Among around 56,000 distinct CDR3 sequences, roughly an eighth were seen once, and the ten largest hold roughly 9.5%. Sequenced input: PBMCs spiked with cells of the T cell clone KT2. These receptor sequences come from a human donor.

V usage is TRBV12-5 and J usage is TRBJ2-5; TRBD2 agrees at 8 bases. The CDR3 spans 18 residues. The J segment lost 0 bases and the V segment lost 7 bases, leaving 16 bases of the junction unmatched. The germline V gene has CDR1 LGHNT and CDR2 FRNRAP. The DNA of the CDR3 is TGTGCTAGTGCTGCTCAGGTAGCGGGACTCCGGTACCAAGAGACCCAGTACTTC. Protein sequence: CASAAQVAGLRYQETQYF.

This clonotype was detected only a few times. The chain uses TRBV3-1 and TRBJ1-4, with D perhaps TRBD1 (6 bases). Trimming cost V 0 bases and J 13 bases, with 18 bases left between them. The germline V gene has CDR1 LGHDT and CDR2 YNNKEL (reference sequence). The CDR3 sequence is 15 residues long. This CDR3 is CASSQERGRQEGLFF. CDR3 bases: TGTGCCAGCAGCCAAGAGAGGGGGAGACAGGAAGGACTGTTTTTT.

This clonotype was counted a few times. The J gene is TRBJ2-7, the V gene TRBV28; 8 nucleotides line up with TRBD2. This CDR3 spans 15 amino acids. Per germline, CDR1 MDHEN and CDR2 SYDVKM. V dropped 4 bases and J dropped 8; count of bases not matched to a gene: 13. For the CDR3, the DNA is TGTGCCAGCAGTTCGCCACGGTCGAGCGGGAGAAAGCAGTACTTC. It translates to CASSSPRSSGRKQYF.

This clonotype occurred a few times. V gene TRBV12-3 or TRBV12-4 combines with J gene TRBJ2-6; the match to TRBD1 covers 8 bases. CDR3 size: 16 residues. The V segment lost 8 bases and the J segment 1 base; nucleotides outside the gene matches: 7. This CDR3 reads CASWDRWGSGANVLTF. CDR3 DNA sequence: TGTGCCAGCTGGGACAGGTGGGGTTCTGGGGCCAACGTCCTGACTTTC.

For the CDR3, the DNA is TGCGCCAGCAGCCAAGAGGCGGCAGGGGGACAAGAGACCCAGTACTTC. This codes for CASSQEAAGGQETQYF. The chain recombines TRBV4-1 with TRBJ2-5; 7 nucleotides line up with TRBD1. V was clipped by 0 bases and J by 2 bases; unmatched bases: 6. Germline-derived CDR1 and CDR2 are MGHRA and YSYEKL. CDR3 size: 16 residues.

This clonotype has a handful of counts. This chain links TRBV6-5 with TRBJ2-5, with 9 bases that match TRBD2. The CDR3 contains 17 residues. J gave up 7 bases and V 4 bases, and 16 bases lay outside the gene matches. Germline values: CDR1 MNHEY, CDR2 SVGAGI. The CDR3 sequence is CASSWGRFSGGPGTQYF. The DNA of the CDR3 is TGTGCCAGCAGTTGGGGTCGTTTTAGCGGGGGACCAGGGACCCAGTACTTC.

This clonotype has a count of ten or more. This chain links TRBV6-6 with TRBJ2-1, with D perhaps matching TRBD1 (6 bases). This CDR3 is 14 amino acids long. Germline V gene data show CDR1 as MNHNY and CDR2 as SVGAGI (reference sequence). The V and J ends lost 5 bases and 10 bases respectively, with 18 bases between them. CDR3 in DNA: TGTGCCAGCAGTGAAAACTTCAGGGGAGAGGAGCAGTTCTTC. Residues: CASSENFRGEEQFF.

This clonotype was observed a few times. V usage is TRBV12-3 or TRBV12-4 and J usage is TRBJ1-1; TRBD1 matches at 7 bases. Trimming removed 5 bases from V and 0 bases from J; junction bases left unmatched: 6. The CDR3 is 15 residues long. Written as DNA, the CDR3 is TGTGCCAGCAGTGGAACGACAGGGATGAACACTGAAGCTTTCTTT. This codes for CASSGTTGMNTEAFF.

This clonotype turned up a few times. The chain joins TRBV28 to TRBJ1-5; D ambiguous. Per the germline V gene, CDR1 is MDHEN and CDR2 is SYDVKM. The CDR3 loop spans 15 amino acids. The V gene lost 6 bases and the J gene lost 0 bases, with 12 bases spanning the gap. The CDR3 sequence: CASSRGRYSNQPQHF. CDR3 bases: TGTGCCAGCAGCCGCGGGCGGTATAGCAATCAGCCCCAGCATTTT.

The chain employs TRBV5-1 and TRBJ1-1; D not resolved. Germline loops: CDR1 SGHRS, CDR2 YFSETQ. This CDR3 region has 14 residues. Trimming pared 2 bases from V and 2 bases from J, leaving 10 bases between. This chain's CDR3 is CASSLLVANTEAFF. Here the CDR3 DNA reads TGCGCCAGCAGCTTATTGGTGGCAAACACTGAAGCTTTCTTT.

This clonotype has a handful of counts. J is TRBJ2-2 and V is TRBV27, with no clear D. Trimming took 5 bases from V and 6 from J, leaving 13 bases between them. CDR1 and CDR2 (germline): MNHEY, SMNVEV (reference sequence). The CDR3 covers 14 residues. For the CDR3, the DNA is TGTGCCAGCAGTATGATGGCTCCTCCCGGGGAGCTGTTTTTT. Residues: CASSMMAPPGELFF.

This clonotype was detected ten times or more. The genes are TRBV12-3 or TRBV12-4 and TRBJ2-3, with unresolved D. Trimming pared 6 bases from V and 2 bases from J, leaving 12 bases between. The CDR3 totals 14 residues. CDR3 region: CASRRTMSTDTQYF. The DNA for the CDR3 is TGTGCCAGCAGAAGAACTATGTCCACAGATACGCAGTATTTT.

This clonotype is categorized as medium-sized. This chain connects TRBV20-1 to TRBJ2-1; D unclear. The CDR3 covers 12 residues. Trimming took off 5 bases at V and 7 bases at J, with 12 bases between the two ends. CDR1 DFQATT and CDR2 SNEGSKA come from the germline V gene (reference sequence). CDR3 sequence reads: CSAPAVRNEQFF. Here the CDR3 DNA reads TGCAGTGCTCCGGCTGTTCGGAATGAGCAGTTCTTC.

This clonotype has ten or more counts. This sequence joins TRBV11-2 and TRBJ1-3; no reliable D call. The CDR3 covers 11 residues. Germline V gene lookup returns CDR1 SGHAT and CDR2 FQNNGV. V was shortened by 5 bases and J by 6 bases, with 5 bases between the two germline ends. The CDR3 sequence is CASSPSNTIYF. In DNA form, the CDR3 reads TGTGCCAGCAGCCCATCAAACACCATATATTTT.

This clonotype was seen more than once but under ten times. The chain recombines TRBV7-9 with TRBJ1-3, with 7 nucleotides matching TRBD1. The ends lost 3 bases at V and 5 bases at J; junction bases unmatched: 7. The CDR3 has 15 residues. Germline V lookup: CDR1 SEHNR, CDR2 FQNEAQ (reference sequence). The CDR3 DNA follows: TGTGCCAGCAGCTTTTCCGGGACAGCAAGAAACACCATATATTTT. Translated, it gives CASSFSGTARNTIYF.

The chain couples TRBV2 to TRBJ2-1, with D unclear. CDR1 is SNHLY and CDR2 is FYNNEI in the germline V gene. Trimming shortened V by 7 bases and J by 5 bases, and 12 bases separated the two germline ends. This CDR3 is built from 13 residues. The CDR3 here is CASMLLKNNEQFF. The CDR3 DNA is TGTGCCAGCATGCTACTGAAGAACAATGAGCAGTTCTTC.

The V and J genes are TRBV18 and TRBJ2-5; unclear D gene. Germline loops: CDR1 KGHSH, CDR2 LQKENI. The CDR3 has 13 residues. The V end was cut by 2 bases, the J end by 2 bases, with 6 bases between. Written as DNA, the CDR3 is TGTGCCAGCTCACCATTGCGGCAAGAGACCCAGTACTTC. Its protein product is CASSPLRQETQYF.

In this sample, this clonotype turned up a few times. This sequence joins TRBV7-9 and TRBJ2-7, with 9 bases matching TRBD1. Germline V lookup: CDR1 SEHNR, CDR2 FQNEAQ (reference sequence). The CDR3 extends over 15 amino acids. Trimming cost V 4 bases and J 2 bases; bases outside gene matches: 6. CDR3 bases: TGTGCCAGCAGCTCTCGGACAGGGGCCGCCTACGAGCAGTACTTC. It codes for CASSSRTGAAYEQYF.

The rearrangement uses TRBV20-1 and TRBJ1-1; D is ambiguous. Trimming took 3 bases from V and 6 from J, leaving 11 bases between them. The CDR3 totals 12 residues. Per the germline V gene, CDR1 is DFQATT and CDR2 is SNEGSKA (reference sequence). The CDR3 spells CSARPASSEAFF. In nucleotides, the CDR3 is TGCAGTGCTAGGCCGGCCAGCTCTGAAGCTTTCTTT.

This clonotype was picked up a small number of times. The genes are TRBV10-3 and TRBJ2-6, with D perhaps matching TRBD2 (6 bases). Germline V lookup: CDR1 ENHRY, CDR2 SYGVKD. With 5 bases removed from V and 4 bases from J, the gap between germline ends came to 18 bases. CDR3 length: 17 residues. The CDR3 loop is CAISPGLPLKGANVLTF. The DNA of the CDR3 is TGTGCCATCAGTCCGGGACTCCCTTTGAAAGGGGCCAACGTCCTGACTTTC.

This clonotype has just a few counts. The chain employs TRBV29-1 and TRBJ1-1, with unresolved D. The CDR3 is 12 amino acids. Germline V gene data show CDR1 as SQVTM and CDR2 as ANQGSEA. V dropped 8 bases and J dropped 1 base, with 11 bases sitting between them. The CDR3 DNA reads TGCAGCACATTGACCGGGAACACTGAAGCTTTCTTT. Translating gives CSTLTGNTEAFF.

In this sample, this clonotype turned up many times. The rearrangement links TRBV27 to TRBJ1-4; a possible D gene is TRBD1 (6 bases). CDR1 and CDR2 from the germline V gene are MNHEY and SMNVEV (reference sequence). Deletions cut 2 bases from V and 12 bases from J, with 19 bases between. The CDR3 is made up of 15 amino acids. The CDR3 here is CASSLKAGVGVELFF. The CDR3 DNA reads TGTGCCAGCAGTTTAAAGGCAGGGGTTGGTGTAGAACTGTTTTTT.

In this sample, this clonotype turned up a few times. The rearrangement joins TRBV5-1 to TRBJ1-2; 7 positions agree with TRBD1. CDR1 and CDR2 from the germline V gene are SGHRS and YFSETQ. The CDR3 runs 18 residues. V was clipped by 4 bases and J by 1 base; unmatched bases: 16. The CDR3 coding sequence is TGCGCCAGCAGCGCGCGGGGCCCCGGGACAGACAATAACTATGGCTACACCTTC. Protein: CASSARGPGTDNNYGYTF.

This rearrangement joins TRBV2 to TRBJ2-3; 8 nucleotides line up with TRBD2. This CDR3 spans 14 amino acids. V was clipped by 8 bases and J by 0 bases; unmatched bases: 4. Germline V lookup: CDR1 SNHLY, CDR2 FYNNEI. The CDR3 nucleotides read TGTGCCAGCTTAGCGGGGCTGAGCACAGATACGCAGTATTTT. It is translated as CASLAGLSTDTQYF.

The V gene is TRBV7-2, the J gene TRBJ2-3; TRBD1 is a possible D gene (6 bases). The CDR3 contains 15 residues. The V gene lost 4 bases and the J gene lost 1 base, with 12 bases spanning the gap. CDR1 SGHTA and CDR2 FQGNSA come from the germline V gene. This chain's CDR3 is CASSSGVLGTDTQYF. DNA of the CDR3: TGTGCCAGCAGCTCAGGGGTTCTTGGCACAGATACGCAGTATTTT.